This T cell receptor (beta chain) stems from a study of cytomegalovirus exposure and HLA in healthy donors. About the research overall: Both the approximately 130 validation repertoires and the approximately 670 first-cohort repertoires used the same platform, as reported by a later analysis. Study-level points and caveats: The study put 150 or so TCR beta chains on its list as cytomegalovirus-associated. It was reported that the classifier diagnosed cytomegalovirus status with high specificity and sensitivity in both the original and validation cohorts. Subsequent analysis revealed that first-cohort TCR clusters tended to co-occur in the approximately 120 validation repertoires.

The assay was immunoSEQ multiplex PCR, and TCRdb's table has in-frame clones only and misses some. The sample holds 80,000 to 100,000 clones; more than 75% are singletons and the top ten take around 6%. Details on this clone: No antigen is known for it.

CDR1 is MNHNY, CDR2 SVGAGI, per germline (reference sequence). There are 14 residues in the CDR3. V dropped 4 bases and J dropped 4 bases, with 13 bases sitting between them. This TCR derives from a man between 18 and 35 years old in good health and CMV-seropositive. The rearrangement uses TRBV6-6 and TRBJ1-2, with TRBD1 as a possible D gene (6 bases). Sample: PBMCs. CDR3 region: CASSFLQGSYGYTF. In DNA form, the CDR3 reads TGTGCCAGCAGTTTCCTACAGGGCTCCTATGGCTACACCTTC.